This TCR beta chain came from a study of T cells in Graves' hyperthyroidism and ophthalmopathy. On the study more broadly: Peripheral blood was collected at initial diagnosis, before any treatment.

The table lists this clonotype with many counts. Its antigen remains unknown. Stability of Graves' hyperthyroidism was defined as absent ophthalmopathy progression within 18 months. Fresh peripheral blood, 7.5 to 10 ml, was the source of the PBMCs. From RNA transcripts, TCR beta CDR3 regions were amplified. During a first-round RT-PCR of the TCR CDR3, the HTBI primer set was used. TCRdb called the multiplex PCR reads again in MiXCR, with one record for every CDR3 protein. The table lists 600,000 to 900,000 distinct CDR3 sequences, around 15% of them singletons, with under 9.5% in the top ten. Study results and caveats: Before onset, by a median of approximately 6.8 months, the model predicted ophthalmopathy.

The TCR was taken from a man younger than 35 with Graves' hyperthyroidism. Sequenced material: blood.

CDR3 sequence: CASSTGTGSEAYEQYF. In DNA, the CDR3 is TGTGCCAGCAGTACAGGGACAGGATCCGAGGCCTACGAGCAGTACTTC. This sequence joins TRBV28 and TRBJ2-7; 8 nucleotides line up with TRBD1. This CDR3 has 16 amino acids. V gave up 5 bases and J gave up 2 bases; unmatched junction bases: 11. The germline V gene has CDR1 MDHEN and CDR2 SYDVKM.